What follows is one TCR beta chain and its context. What it binds is unknown. The sample is drawn from a study of coeliac disease. Measured with immunoSEQ multiplex PCR; TCRdb has only the in-frame clones, and not every one. Here the sample spans 4,000 to 5,500 clones, 72% being singletons. Study-wide findings and caveats: The authors considered this approach unsuitable for unbiased detection of gliadin-specific T cells. Most TRB amino acid sequences occurred in only one sample. Only 1 of 6 controls, but 9 of 18 coeliac samples, showed published gliadin-specific TRB sequences.

The sample taken for sequencing was lymphocytes from the gut lamina propria. The source of this sequence is a man younger than 35 with celiac disease on a gluten-free diet.

The CDR3, as DNA: TGTGCCAGCGCCTCAGGCAGGGGCAGGGGCGCTTTCTTT. Translated, it gives CASASGRGRGAFF. This chain connects TRBV13 to TRBJ1-1; TRBD1 is a possible D gene (6 bases). V was clipped by 8 bases and J by 11 bases, with 21 bases between them. Germline lookup yields CDR1 PRHDT and CDR2 FYEKMQ (reference sequence). This CDR3 is built from 13 residues.